A single T cell receptor (beta chain) is shown here with its context. The data belong to a study of glioma-infiltrating T cells after dendritic cell vaccination. Generated by immunoSEQ multiplex PCR, the TCRdb table keeps only in-frame clones and is missing some. The sample carries about 67,000 clones, roughly 79% recorded once. V was pared by 1 base and J by 0 bases, with 18 bases between. The length of the CDR3 is 17 residues. From germline, CDR1 is GTSNPN and CDR2 SVGIG (reference sequence). This clonotype was obtained from a human donor with glioblastoma. Here the sequenced sample was blood, taken before dendritic cell vaccination. The chain has TRBV30 and TRBJ1-2; weak D call: TRBD1 (5 bases). This chain's CDR3 is CAWSGTRIGRSNYGYTF. CDR3 sequence (DNA): TGTGCCTGGAGTGGGACAAGAATCGGGCGATCTAACTATGGCTACACCTTC.